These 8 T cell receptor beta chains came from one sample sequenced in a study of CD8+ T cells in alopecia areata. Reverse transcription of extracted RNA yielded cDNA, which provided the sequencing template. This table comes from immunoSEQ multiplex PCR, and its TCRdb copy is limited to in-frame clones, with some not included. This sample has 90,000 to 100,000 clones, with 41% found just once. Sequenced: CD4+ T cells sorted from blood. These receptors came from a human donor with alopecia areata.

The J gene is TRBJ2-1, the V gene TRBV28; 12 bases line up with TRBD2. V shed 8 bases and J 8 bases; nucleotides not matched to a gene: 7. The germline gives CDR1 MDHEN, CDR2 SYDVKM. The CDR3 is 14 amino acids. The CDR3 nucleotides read TGTGCCAGCCGCCCGGGACTAGCGGGTTATGAGCAGTTCTTC. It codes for CASRPGLAGYEQFF.

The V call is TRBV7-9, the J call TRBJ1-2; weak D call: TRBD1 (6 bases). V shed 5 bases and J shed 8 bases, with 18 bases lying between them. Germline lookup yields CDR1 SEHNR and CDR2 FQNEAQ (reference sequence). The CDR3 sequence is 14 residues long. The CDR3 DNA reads TGTGCCAGCAGCCAGAGCGACAGGATCGGGGGCTACACCTTC. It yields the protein CASSQSDRIGGYTF.

The CDR3 DNA reads TGCAGCGTTGTGTCCCTCCGAGAGACCCAGTACTTC. This sequence encodes CSVVSLRETQYF. The rearrangement joins TRBV29-1 to TRBJ2-5; D is uncertain. CDR3 length: 12 residues. Germline V CDR1 and CDR2: SQVTM, ANQGSEA. V lost 4 bases and J 4 bases, leaving 10 bases between the germline ends.

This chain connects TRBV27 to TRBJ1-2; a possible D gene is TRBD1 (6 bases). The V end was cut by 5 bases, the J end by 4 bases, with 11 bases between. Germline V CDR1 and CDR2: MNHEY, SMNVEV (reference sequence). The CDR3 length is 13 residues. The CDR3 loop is CASSLQGFYGYTF. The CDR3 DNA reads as TGTGCCAGCAGTCTACAGGGTTTCTATGGCTACACCTTC.

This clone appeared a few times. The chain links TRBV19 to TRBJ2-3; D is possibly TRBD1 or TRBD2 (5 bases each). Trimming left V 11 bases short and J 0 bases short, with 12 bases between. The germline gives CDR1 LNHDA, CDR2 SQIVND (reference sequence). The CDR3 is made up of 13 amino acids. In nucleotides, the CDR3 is TGTGCCGCTGGGGACGGTAGCACAGATACGCAGTATTTT. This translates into CAAGDGSTDTQYF.

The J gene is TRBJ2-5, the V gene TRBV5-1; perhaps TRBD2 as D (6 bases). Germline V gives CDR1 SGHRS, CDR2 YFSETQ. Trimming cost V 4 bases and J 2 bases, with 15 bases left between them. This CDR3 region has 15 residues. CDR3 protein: CASSTRAGSQETQYF. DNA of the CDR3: TGCGCCAGCAGCACCCGCGCGGGGTCACAAGAGACCCAGTACTTC.

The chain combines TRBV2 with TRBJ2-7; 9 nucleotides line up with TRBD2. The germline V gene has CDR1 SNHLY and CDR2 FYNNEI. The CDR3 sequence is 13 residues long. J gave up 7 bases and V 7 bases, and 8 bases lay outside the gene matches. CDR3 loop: CASNPGLAREQYF. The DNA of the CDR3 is TGTGCCAGCAATCCTGGACTAGCGCGTGAGCAGTACTTC.

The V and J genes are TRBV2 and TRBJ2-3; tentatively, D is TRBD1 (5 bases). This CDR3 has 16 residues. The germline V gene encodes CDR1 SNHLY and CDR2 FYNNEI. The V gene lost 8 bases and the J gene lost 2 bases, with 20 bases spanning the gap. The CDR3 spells CASRSLETAITDTQYF. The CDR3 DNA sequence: TGTGCCAGCCGATCACTTGAGACAGCCATCACAGATACGCAGTATTTT.